This T cell receptor beta chain was documented in a study of blood T cells in healthy people across ages. Whole-study results and caveats: Across samples, TCR beta diversity tracked strongly with naive T cell percentage.

This clonotype was found a few times. The antigen remains unidentified. The V and J ends lost 5 bases and 9 bases, in that order; junction bases with no gene match: 11. This CDR3 contains 16 residues. CDR1 and CDR2 (germline): MNHEY, SMNVEV (reference sequence). The authors extracted at least 6 micrograms of total RNA per sample. A second PCR, run for about 6 to 12 cycles, used a sample-barcoded 5' primer plus a J-beta primer mix. TCRdb re-derived calls from the 5' RACE reads in MiXCR, one entry per CDR3 protein. The sample has about 840,000 distinct CDR3 sequences, about 29% seen once; the top ten hold 10% to 13%. The sample was also linked to a second study, of T cells of mothers and their children. That work adds: The people who donated were a few healthy Caucasian mothers and their six children. M1S, a second-PCR primer, added sample barcodes and 2-4 random nucleotides.

Source material: blood. The chain employs TRBV27 and TRBJ1-6; 9 positions match TRBD1. The sequence derives from a woman in her thirties or forties in good health. CDR3 DNA sequence: TGTGCCAGCAGTCTCATAGGACAGGGGTGGGGTTCACCCCTCCACTTT. Its protein is CASSLIGQGWGSPLHF.